The T cell receptor (beta chain) under discussion was sequenced for a study of control samples from healthy donors and cancer patients. Here immunoSEQ multiplex PCR was the method, and the copy in TCRdb shows in-frame clones only, minus some. The sample holds 60,000 to 95,000 clones, roughly 82% seen once. Trimming shortened V by 2 bases and J by 6 bases, and 7 bases separated the two germline ends. CDR3 length equals 12 residues. Germline CDR1 and CDR2: SEHNR and FQNEAQ (reference sequence). Material for sequencing was blood. The V call is TRBV7-9, the J call TRBJ1-2; a weak D match, TRBD1 (6 bases). This TCR was sampled from a man aged 50 to 60 in good health. This CDR3 reads CASSLQGNGYTF. The CDR3, as DNA: TGTGCCAGCAGCTTACAGGGGAATGGCTACACCTTC. The variable domain in full, completed from reference TRBV7-9 and TRBJ1-2, reads DTGVSQNPRHKITKRGQNVTFRCDPISEHNRLYWYRQTLGQGPEFLTYFQNEAQLEKSRLLSDRFSAERPKGSFSTLEIQRTEQGDSAMYLCASSLQGNGYTFGSGTRLTVV.